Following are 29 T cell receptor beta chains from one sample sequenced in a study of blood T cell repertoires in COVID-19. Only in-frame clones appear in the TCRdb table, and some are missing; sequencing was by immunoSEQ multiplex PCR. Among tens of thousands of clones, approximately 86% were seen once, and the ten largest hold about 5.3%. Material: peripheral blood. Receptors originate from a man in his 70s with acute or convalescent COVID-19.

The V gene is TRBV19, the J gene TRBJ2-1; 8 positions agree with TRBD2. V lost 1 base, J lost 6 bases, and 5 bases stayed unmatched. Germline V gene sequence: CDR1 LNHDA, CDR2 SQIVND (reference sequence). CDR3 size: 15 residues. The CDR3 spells CASSIGRTSPNEQFF. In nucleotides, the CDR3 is TGTGCCAGTAGTATAGGTAGGACTAGCCCCAATGAGCAGTTCTTC.

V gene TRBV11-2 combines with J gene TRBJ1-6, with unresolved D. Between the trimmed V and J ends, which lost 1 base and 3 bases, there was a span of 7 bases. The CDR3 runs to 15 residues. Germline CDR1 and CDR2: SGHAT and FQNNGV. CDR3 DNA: TGTGCCAGCAGCTTAGGAGACTTCTATAATTCACCCCTCCACTTT. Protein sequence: CASSLGDFYNSPLHF.

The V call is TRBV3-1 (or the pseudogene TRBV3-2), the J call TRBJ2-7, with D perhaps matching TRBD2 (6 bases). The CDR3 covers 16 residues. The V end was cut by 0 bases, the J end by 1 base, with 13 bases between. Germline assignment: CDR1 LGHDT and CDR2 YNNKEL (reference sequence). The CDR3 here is CASSQDGARGSYEQYF. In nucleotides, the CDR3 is TGTGCCAGCAGCCAAGATGGGGCCCGGGGGTCCTACGAGCAGTACTTC.

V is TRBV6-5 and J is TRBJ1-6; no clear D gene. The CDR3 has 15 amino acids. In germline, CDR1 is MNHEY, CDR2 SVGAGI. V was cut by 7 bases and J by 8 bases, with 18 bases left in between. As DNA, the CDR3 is TGTGCCAGCACGCCTGTTGGGCCGAGGGATTCACCCCTCCACTTT. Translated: CASTPVGPRDSPLHF.

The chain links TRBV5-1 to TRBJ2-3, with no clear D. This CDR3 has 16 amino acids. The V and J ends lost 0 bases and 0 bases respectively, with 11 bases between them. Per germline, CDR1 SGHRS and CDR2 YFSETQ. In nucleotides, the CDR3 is TGCGCCAGCAGCTTGGGACTCTCGGGTAGCACAGATACGCAGTATTTT. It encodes CASSLGLSGSTDTQYF.

CDR3 sequence (DNA): TGTGCCAGCAGCTTACGACAGGGGGGTAATTCACCCCTCCACTTT. Translating it yields CASSLRQGGNSPLHF. The chain joins TRBV13 to TRBJ1-6, with 9 nucleotides matching TRBD1. Germline trimming cut 2 bases from V and 6 bases from J; bases unmatched to any gene: 2. The length of the CDR3 is 15 residues. Per the germline V gene, CDR1 is PRHDT and CDR2 is FYEKMQ (reference sequence). The full variable domain, its missing parts supplied by reference TRBV13 and TRBJ1-6, is AAGVIQSPRHLIKEKRETATLKCYPIPRHDTVYWYQQGPGQDPQFLISFYEKMQSDKGSIPDRFSAQQFSDYHSELNMSSLELGDSALYFCASSLRQGGNSPLHFGNGTRLTVT.

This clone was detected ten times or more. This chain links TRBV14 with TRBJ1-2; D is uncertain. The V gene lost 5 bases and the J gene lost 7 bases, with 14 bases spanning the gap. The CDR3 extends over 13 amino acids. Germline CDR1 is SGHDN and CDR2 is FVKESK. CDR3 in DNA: TGTGCCAGCAGCTCACAAGCGAATTTTGGCTACACCTTC. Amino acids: CASSSQANFGYTF.

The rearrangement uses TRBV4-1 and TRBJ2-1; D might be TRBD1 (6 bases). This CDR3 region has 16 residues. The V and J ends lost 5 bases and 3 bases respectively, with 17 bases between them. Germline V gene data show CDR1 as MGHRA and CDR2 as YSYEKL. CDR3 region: CASSARDTKYYNEQFF. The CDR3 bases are TGCGCCAGCAGCGCCCGGGACACAAAATACTACAATGAGCAGTTCTTC.

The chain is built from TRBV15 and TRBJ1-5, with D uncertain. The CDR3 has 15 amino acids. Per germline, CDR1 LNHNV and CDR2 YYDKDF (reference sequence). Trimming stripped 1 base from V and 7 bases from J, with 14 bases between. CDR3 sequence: CATSRAGNTKQPQHF. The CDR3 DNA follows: TGTGCCACCAGCAGAGCCGGGAATACGAAGCAGCCCCAGCATTTT.

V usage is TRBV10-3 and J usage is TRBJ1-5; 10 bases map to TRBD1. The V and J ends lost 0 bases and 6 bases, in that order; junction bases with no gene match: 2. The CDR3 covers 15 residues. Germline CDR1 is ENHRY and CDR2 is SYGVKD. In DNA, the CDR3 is TGTGCCATCAGTGAGTCGGGGACAGGGGCTCAGCCCCAGCATTTT. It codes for CAISESGTGAQPQHF.

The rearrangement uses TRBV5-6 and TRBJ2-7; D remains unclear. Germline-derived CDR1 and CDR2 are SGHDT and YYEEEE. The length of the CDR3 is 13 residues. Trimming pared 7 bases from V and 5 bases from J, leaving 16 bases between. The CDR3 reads CASSPRPGDEQYF. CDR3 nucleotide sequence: TGTGCCAGCTCCCCCCGACCCGGAGACGAGCAGTACTTC.

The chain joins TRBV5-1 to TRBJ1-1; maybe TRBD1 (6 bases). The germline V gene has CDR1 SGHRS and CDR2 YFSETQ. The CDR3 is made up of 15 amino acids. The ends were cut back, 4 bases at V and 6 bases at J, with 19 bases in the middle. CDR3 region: CASSPGLAGAAEAFF. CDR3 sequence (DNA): TGCGCCAGCAGCCCCGGTCTTGCGGGGGCGGCTGAAGCTTTCTTT.

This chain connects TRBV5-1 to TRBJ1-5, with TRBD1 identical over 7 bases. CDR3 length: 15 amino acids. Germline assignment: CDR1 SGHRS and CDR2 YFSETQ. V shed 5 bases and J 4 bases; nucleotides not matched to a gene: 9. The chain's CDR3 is CASSLGTVPNQPQHF. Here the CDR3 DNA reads TGCGCCAGCAGTCTGGGGACAGTGCCGAATCAGCCCCAGCATTTT.

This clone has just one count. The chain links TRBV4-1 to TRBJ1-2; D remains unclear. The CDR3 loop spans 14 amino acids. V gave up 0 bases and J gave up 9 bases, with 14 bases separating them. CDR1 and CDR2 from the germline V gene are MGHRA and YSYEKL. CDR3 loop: CASSQEAEERSYTF. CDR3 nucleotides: TGCGCCAGCAGCCAAGAAGCGGAGGAGAGGAGCTACACCTTC.

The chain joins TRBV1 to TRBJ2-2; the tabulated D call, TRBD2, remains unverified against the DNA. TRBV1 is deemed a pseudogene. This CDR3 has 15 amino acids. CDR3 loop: CTSSPCTYGTGELFF. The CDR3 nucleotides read TGCACCAGCAGCCCTTGCACCTACGGGACCGGGGAGCTGTTTTTT.

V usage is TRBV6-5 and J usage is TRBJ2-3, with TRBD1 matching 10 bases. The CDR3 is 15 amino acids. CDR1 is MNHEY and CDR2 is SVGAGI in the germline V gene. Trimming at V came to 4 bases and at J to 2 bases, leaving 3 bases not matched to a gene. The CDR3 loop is CASSLGTGDTDTQYF. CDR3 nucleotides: TGTGCCAGCAGTTTAGGGACAGGGGACACAGATACGCAGTATTTT.

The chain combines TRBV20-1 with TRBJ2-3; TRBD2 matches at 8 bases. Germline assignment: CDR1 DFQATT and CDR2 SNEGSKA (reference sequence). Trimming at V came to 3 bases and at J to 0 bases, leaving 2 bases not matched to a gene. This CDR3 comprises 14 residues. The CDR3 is CSASGGGSTDTQYF. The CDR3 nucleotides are TGCAGTGCTAGTGGCGGGGGGAGCACAGATACGCAGTATTTT.

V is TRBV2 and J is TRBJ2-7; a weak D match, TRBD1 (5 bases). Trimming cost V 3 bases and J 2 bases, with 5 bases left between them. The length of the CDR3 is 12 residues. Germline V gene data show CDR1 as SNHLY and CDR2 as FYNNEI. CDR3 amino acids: CASSETAYEQYF. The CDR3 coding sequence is TGTGCCAGCAGTGAGACAGCCTACGAGCAGTACTTC.

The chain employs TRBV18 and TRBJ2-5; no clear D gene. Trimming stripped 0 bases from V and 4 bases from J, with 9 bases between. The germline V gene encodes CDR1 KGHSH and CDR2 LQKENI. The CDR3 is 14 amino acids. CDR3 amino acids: CASSPPGSRETQYF. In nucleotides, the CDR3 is TGTGCCAGCTCACCACCGGGCAGTCGAGAGACCCAGTACTTC.

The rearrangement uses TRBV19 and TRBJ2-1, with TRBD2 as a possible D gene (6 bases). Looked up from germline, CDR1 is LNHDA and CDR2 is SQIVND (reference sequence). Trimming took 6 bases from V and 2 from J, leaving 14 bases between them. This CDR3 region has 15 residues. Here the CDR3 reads CASRAPGVAYNEQFF. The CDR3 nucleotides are TGTGCCAGTAGGGCCCCGGGGGTTGCCTACAATGAGCAGTTCTTC.

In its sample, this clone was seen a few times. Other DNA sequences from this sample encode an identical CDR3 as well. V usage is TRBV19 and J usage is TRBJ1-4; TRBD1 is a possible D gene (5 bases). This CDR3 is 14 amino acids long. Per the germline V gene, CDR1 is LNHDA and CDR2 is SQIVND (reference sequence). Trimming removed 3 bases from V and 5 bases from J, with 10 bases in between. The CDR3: CASSMGRLNEKLFF. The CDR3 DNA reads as TGTGCCAGTAGTATGGGGCGGCTCAATGAAAAACTGTTTTTT.

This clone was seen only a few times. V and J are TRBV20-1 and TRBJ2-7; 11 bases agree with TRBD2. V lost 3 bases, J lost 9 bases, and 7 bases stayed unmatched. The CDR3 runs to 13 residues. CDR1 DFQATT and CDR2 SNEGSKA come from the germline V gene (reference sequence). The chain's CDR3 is CSASSSGGPGQYF. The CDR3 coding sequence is TGCAGTGCTAGTTCTAGCGGGGGGCCCGGGCAGTACTTC.

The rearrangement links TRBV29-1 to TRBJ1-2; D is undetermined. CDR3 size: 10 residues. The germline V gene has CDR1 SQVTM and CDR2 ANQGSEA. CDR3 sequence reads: CRTKDCGYTF. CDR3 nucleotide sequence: TGCAGGACTAAGGACTGTGGCTACACCTTC. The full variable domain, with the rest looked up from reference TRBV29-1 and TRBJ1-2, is SAVISQKPSRDICQRGTSLTIQCQVDSQVTMMFWYRQQPGQSLTLIATANQGSEATYESGFVIDKFPISRPNLTFSTLTVSNMSPEDSSIYLCRTKDCGYTFGSGTRLTVV.

The CDR3, as DNA: TGTGCTAGTGGTTTGTGGTCGGTTGAGCAGTTCTTC. Translation: CASGLWSVEQFF. The chain joins TRBV12-5 to TRBJ2-1; D gene uncertain. Germline values: CDR1 LGHNT, CDR2 FRNRAP. The length of the CDR3 is 12 residues. Trimming took off 2 bases at V and 9 bases at J, with 8 bases between the two ends.

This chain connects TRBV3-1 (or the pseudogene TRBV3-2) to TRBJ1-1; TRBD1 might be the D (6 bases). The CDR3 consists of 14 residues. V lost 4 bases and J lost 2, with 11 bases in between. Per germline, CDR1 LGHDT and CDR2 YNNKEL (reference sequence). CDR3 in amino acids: CASSLGQFNTEAFF. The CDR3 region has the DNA TGTGCCAGCAGCCTAGGACAGTTTAACACTGAAGCTTTCTTT.

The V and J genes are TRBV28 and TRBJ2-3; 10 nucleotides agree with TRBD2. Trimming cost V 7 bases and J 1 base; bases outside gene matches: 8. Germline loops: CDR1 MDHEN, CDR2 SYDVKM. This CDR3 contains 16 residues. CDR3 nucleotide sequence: TGTGCCAGCACCTCGGGACTAGCGTTTGGCACAGATACGCAGTATTTT. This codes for CASTSGLAFGTDTQYF.

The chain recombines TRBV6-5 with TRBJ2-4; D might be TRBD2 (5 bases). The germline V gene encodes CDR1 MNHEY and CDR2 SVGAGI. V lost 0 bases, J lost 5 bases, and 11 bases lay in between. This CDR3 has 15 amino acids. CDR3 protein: CASSYSRARENIQYF. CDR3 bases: TGTGCCAGCAGTTACTCGAGGGCTCGGGAAAACATTCAGTACTTC.

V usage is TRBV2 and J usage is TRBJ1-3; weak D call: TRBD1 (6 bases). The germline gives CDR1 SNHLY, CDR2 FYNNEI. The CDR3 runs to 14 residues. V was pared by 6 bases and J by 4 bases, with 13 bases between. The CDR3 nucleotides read TGTGCCAGCAGAGGTCAGGGGCGCGGAAACACCATATATTTT. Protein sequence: CASRGQGRGNTIYF.

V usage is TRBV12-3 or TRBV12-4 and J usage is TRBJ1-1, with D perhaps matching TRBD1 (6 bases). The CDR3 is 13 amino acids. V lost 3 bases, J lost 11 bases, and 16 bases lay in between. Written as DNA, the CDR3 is TGTGCCAGCAGTTTGGCAGGGGCTGAGAGTGCTTTCTTT. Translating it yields CASSLAGAESAFF.